One T cell receptor (beta chain) is described in this entry. This clonotype was observed many times. Its antigen specificity is not known. No much larger clone is present one base from it, and per-base qualities are unavailable. The TCR beta CDR3 regions were amplified from the RNA transcripts. The first round of RT-PCR for the TCR CDR3 was performed with the HTBI primer set and the Qiagen OneStep RT-PCR kit. The libraries were constructed in a second round of multiplex PCR and then size-selected and purified. Libraries were sequenced paired-end with 100 bp reads on an Illumina HiSeq2000. In the paper's pipeline: Raw data were processed with SOAPnuke, discarding reads with adapters, uncalled bases, mean Phred below 15, or no exact constant-primer or identifier match. COPE v1.2.5 was used to merge the high-quality paired reads, and each unique nucleotide sequence was defined as a clonotype. MiTCR v1.1 was used to align clonotypes to the IMGT TRBV, TRBD and TRBJ reference segments. The analysis included only V-J combinations with a frequency above 0.0001, which together covered approximately 99% of the repertoires. A TCS score was defined as the ratio between F50 (clonal expansion) and ExV (chaos), using BLOSUM62-based TCRdist between CDR3 peptides within each V-J. Welch's t-statistics and random forest reduced around 520 V-J features to about 12, which were used in a naive Bayes classifier (R e1071). The Morisita-Horn index was used to measure how similar the thyroid and blood repertoires were. TCRdb ran its own pipeline on the public reads, namely fastp trimming at Q25 and MiXCR clone calling, and kept in-frame beta chains. Each CDR3 protein appears once, grouped with its most common genes and DNA. TCRdb, not the original authors, processed these V and J calls. For this sample there are hundreds of thousands of distinct CDR3 sequences; 35% appear just once. The top ten hold approximately 31% of the sample.

Graves' hyperthyroidism was defined as stable when no progression to ophthalmopathy occurred over 18 months of follow-up. Hyperthyroidism patients were newly diagnosed, with disease duration under 2 months, and aged 18 to 65 years. Exclusion was applied to patients with uncontrolled infections, other autoimmune diseases, pregnancy or lactation. Clinical symptoms, serum thyroxine and TRAb, thyroid ultrasound, and orbital computed tomography formed the basis for the diagnoses. Ficoll-Paque density gradient centrifugation was used to isolate PBMCs from around 9.1 ml of fresh peripheral blood. Total RNA was extracted with Trizol reagent, and quality was checked on an Agilent 2100 Bioanalyzer. This sample is part of a study of T cells in Graves' hyperthyroidism and ophthalmopathy (dated by TCRdb to the late 2010s). In the study overall: Peripheral blood was collected at initial diagnosis, before any treatment. The paper reports TCR Vbeta CDR3 sequencing of over 130 peripheral blood samples: approximately 41 ophthalmopathy, over 70 hyperthyroidism and around 17 progressor patients. Following sampling, methimazole starting at 30 mg daily was given to hyperthyroidism patients, and high-dose intravenous methylprednisolone was given to ophthalmopathy patients. To identify TCR V-J signatures that set the groups apart, the researchers used a discovery cohort of 95 to 100 patients, made up of roughly 40 with Graves' ophthalmopathy and about 60 with stable Graves' hyperthyroidism. The approximately 100 discovery patients were divided at random into training and test sets in a 7:3 ratio. The study also compared thyroid tissue and blood T-cell repertoires from a handful of Graves' hyperthyroidism patients. Prospective prediction of ophthalmopathy was tested in an independent validation cohort consisting of 18 to 20 hyperthyroidism patients and some 17 patients who later progressed to ophthalmopathy. Beyond this particular receptor, the publication reports: During validation, the model predicted progression to ophthalmopathy a median of around 6 months ahead of onset, with almost 71% sensitivity and more than 72% specificity. A model built on a 13 V-J signature distinguished ophthalmopathy from stable hyperthyroidism, reaching around 90% sensitivity and under 84% specificity in cross-validation and 80%/75% in testing. No statistical method was used to set the sample size in advance, and investigators knew the group allocation. Most expanded thyroid clonotypes (frequency above 0.001) were also detected in blood, a finding suggesting that blood repertoires may reflect thyroid immune responses.

V and J lose 5 bases and 1 base, and a span of 8 bases separates them. Its CDR3 holds 13 amino acids, cysteine through phenylalanine. Kept here is only the CDR3 DNA, which spans 39 bases and is read in frame from base 1. The germline V gene sets CDR1 to MGHDK and CDR2 to SYGVNS. The sample consisted of blood. The sequence joins TRBV25-1 to TRBJ1-1; there is no confident call for the D gene. The TCR comes from a middle-aged woman with Graves' hyperthyroidism. CDR3 loop: CASSRAPNTEAFF. The sequenced DNA is TGTGCCAGCAGTCGGGCACCGAACACTGAAGCTTTCTTT.